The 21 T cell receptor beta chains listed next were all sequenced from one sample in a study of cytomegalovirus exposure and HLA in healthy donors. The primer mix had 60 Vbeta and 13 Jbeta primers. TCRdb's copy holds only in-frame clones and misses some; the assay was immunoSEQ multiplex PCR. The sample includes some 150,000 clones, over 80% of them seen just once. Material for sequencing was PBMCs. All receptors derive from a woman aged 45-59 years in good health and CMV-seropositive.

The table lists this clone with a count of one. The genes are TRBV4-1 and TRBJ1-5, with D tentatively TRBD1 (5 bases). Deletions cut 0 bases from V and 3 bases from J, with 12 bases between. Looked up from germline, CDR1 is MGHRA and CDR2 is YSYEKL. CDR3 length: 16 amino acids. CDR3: CASSQDPTRANQPQHF. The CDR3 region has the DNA TGCGCCAGCAGCCAAGATCCCACCAGGGCCAATCAGCCCCAGCATTTT.

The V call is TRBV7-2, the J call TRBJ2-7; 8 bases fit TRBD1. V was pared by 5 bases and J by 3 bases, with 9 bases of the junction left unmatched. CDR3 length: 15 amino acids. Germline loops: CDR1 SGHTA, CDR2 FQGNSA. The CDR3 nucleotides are TGTGCCAGCAGCGCCGGACAGGGATTGTTCTACGAGCAGTACTTC. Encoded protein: CASSAGQGLFYEQYF.

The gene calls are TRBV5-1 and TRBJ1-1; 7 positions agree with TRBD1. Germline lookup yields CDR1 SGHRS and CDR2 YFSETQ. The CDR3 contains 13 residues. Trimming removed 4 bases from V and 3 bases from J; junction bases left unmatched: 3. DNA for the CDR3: TGCGCCAGCAGCAATACAGGGGACACTGAAGCTTTCTTT. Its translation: CASSNTGDTEAFF.

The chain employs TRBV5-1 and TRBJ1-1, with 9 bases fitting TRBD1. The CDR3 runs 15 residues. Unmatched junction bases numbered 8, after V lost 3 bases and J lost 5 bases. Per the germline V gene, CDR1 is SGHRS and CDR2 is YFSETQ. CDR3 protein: CASSSLQGASTEAFF. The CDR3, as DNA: TGCGCCAGCAGCTCGTTACAGGGGGCTAGTACTGAAGCTTTCTTT. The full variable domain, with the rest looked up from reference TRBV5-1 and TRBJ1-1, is KAGVTQTPRYLIKTRGQQVTLSCSPISGHRSVSWYQQTPGQGLQFLFEYFSETQRNKGNFPGRFSGRQFSNSRSEMNVSTLELGDSALYLCASSSLQGASTEAFFGQGTRLTVV.

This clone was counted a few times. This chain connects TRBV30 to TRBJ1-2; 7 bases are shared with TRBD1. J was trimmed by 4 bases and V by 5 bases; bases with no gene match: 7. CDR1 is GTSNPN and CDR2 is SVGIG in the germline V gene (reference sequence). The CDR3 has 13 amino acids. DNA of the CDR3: TGTGCCTGGTTGACAGGGTATATCTATGGCTACACCTTC. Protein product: CAWLTGYIYGYTF. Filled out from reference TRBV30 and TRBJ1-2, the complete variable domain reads SQTIHQWPATLVQPVGSPLSLECTVEGTSNPNLYWYRQAAGRGLQLLFYSVGIGQISSEVPQNLSASRPQDRQFILSSKKLLLSDSGFYLCAWLTGYIYGYTFGSGTRLTVV.

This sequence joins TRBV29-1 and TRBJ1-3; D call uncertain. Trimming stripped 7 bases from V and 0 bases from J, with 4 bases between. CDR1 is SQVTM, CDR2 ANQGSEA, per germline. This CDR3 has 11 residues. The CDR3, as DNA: TGCAGCGCCTACTCTGGAAACACCATATATTTT. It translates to CSAYSGNTIYF.

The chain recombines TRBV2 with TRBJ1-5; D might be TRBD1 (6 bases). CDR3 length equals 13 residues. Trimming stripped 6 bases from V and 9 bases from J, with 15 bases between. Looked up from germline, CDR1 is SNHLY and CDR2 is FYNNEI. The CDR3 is CASRLPGEGPQHF. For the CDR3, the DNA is TGTGCCAGCAGATTACCAGGGGAAGGGCCCCAGCATTTT.

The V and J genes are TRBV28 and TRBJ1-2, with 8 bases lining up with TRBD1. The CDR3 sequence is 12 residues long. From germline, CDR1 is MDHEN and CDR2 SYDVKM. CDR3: CATQGAHYGYTF. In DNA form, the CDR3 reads TGTGCTACGCAGGGGGCTCACTATGGCTACACCTTC.

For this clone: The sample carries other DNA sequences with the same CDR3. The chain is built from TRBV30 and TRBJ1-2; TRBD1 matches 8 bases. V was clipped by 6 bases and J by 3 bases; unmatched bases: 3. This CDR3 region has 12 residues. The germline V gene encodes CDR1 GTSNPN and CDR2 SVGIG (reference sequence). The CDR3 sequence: CACGQGHYGYTF. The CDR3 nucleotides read TGTGCCTGCGGACAGGGCCACTATGGCTACACCTTC.

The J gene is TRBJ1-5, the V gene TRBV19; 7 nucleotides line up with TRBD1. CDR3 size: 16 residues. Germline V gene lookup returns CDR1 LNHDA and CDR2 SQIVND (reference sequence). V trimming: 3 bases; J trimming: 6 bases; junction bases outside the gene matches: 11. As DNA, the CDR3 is TGTGCCAGTAGTATGCCCCACAGGGGAGGAGGTCAGCCCCAGCATTTT. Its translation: CASSMPHRGGGQPQHF.

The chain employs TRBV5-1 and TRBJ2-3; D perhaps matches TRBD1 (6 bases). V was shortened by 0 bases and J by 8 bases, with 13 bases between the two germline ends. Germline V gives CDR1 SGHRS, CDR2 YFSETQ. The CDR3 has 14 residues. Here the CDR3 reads CASSLGGGDGTQYF. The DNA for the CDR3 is TGCGCCAGCAGCTTGGGAGGGGGTGACGGTACGCAGTATTTT.

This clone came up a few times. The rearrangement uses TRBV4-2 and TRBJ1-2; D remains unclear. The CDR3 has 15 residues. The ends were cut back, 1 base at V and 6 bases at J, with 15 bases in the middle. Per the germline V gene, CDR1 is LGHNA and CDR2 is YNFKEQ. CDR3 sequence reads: CASSQGLRQEDGYTF. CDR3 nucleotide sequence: TGTGCCAGCAGCCAAGGTCTTCGGCAGGAGGATGGCTACACCTTC.

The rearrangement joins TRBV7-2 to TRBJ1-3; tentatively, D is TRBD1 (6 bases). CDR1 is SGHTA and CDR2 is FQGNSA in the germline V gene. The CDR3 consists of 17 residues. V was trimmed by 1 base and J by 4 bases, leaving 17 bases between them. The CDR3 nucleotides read TGTGCCAGCAGCTTAGTCTGGGGGGGCGCGGGGGGAAACACCATATATTTT. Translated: CASSLVWGGAGGNTIYF.

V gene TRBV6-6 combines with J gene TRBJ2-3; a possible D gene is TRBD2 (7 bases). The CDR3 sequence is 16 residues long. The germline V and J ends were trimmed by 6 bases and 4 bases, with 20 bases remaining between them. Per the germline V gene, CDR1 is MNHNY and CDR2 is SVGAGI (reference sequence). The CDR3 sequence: CASSYGGGAVADTQYF. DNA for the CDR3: TGTGCCAGCAGCTACGGCGGGGGCGCCGTCGCAGATACGCAGTATTTT.

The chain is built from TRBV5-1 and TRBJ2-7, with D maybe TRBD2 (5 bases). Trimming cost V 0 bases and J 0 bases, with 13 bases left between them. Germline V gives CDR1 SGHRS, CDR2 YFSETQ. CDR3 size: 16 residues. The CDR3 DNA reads TGCGCCAGCAGCTTGGACTTCGGGATTTCCTCCTACGAGCAGTACTTC. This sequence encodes CASSLDFGISSYEQYF. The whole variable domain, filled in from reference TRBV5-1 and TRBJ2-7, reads KAGVTQTPRYLIKTRGQQVTLSCSPISGHRSVSWYQQTPGQGLQFLFEYFSETQRNKGNFPGRFSGRQFSNSRSEMNVSTLELGDSALYLCASSLDFGISSYEQYFGPGTRLTVT.

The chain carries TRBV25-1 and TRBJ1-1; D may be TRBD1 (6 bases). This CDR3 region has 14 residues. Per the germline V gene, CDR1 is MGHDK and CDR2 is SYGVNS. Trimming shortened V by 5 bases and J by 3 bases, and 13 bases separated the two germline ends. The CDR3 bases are TGTGCCAGCAGTCAGACAGGTTTGGACACTGAAGCTTTCTTT. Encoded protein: CASSQTGLDTEAFF.

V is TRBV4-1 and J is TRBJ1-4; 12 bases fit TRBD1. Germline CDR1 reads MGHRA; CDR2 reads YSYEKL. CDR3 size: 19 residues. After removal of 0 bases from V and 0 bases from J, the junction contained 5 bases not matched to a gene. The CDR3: CASSQDRDRGQPTNEKLFF. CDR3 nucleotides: TGCGCCAGCAGCCAAGACCGGGACAGGGGGCAACCAACTAATGAAAAACTGTTTTTT.

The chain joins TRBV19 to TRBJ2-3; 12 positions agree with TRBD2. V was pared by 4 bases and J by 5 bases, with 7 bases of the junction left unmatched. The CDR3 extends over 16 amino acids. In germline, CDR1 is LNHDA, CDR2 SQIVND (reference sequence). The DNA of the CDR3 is TGTGCCAGTAGTACCCGACTAGCGGGAGACATAGATACGCAGTATTTT. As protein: CASSTRLAGDIDTQYF.

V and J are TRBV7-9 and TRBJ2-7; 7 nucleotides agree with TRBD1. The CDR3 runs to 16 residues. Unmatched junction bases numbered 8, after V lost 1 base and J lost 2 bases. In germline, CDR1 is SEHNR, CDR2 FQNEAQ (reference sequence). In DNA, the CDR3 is TGTGCCAGCAGCTTAGGACAGGGAAGTTCGACCTACGAGCAGTACTTC. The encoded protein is CASSLGQGSSTYEQYF.

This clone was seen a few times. Written as DNA, the CDR3 is TGTGCCAGCAGCTTAGGTGGCAACAACTATGGCTACACCTTC. This sequence encodes CASSLGGNNYGYTF. This chain connects TRBV7-2 to TRBJ1-2; no clear D. The CDR3 has 14 amino acids. The germline V gene has CDR1 SGHTA and CDR2 FQGNSA. Trimming stripped 1 base from V and 2 bases from J, with 8 bases between.

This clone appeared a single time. The CDR3 DNA is TGTGCCAGCAGCGGACTAGCGGGAGGGCTTAGCTCCTACGAGCAGTACTTC. Protein product: CASSGLAGGLSSYEQYF. The V gene is TRBV4-2, the J gene TRBJ2-7; 15 positions match TRBD2. CDR1 LGHNA and CDR2 YNFKEQ come from the germline V gene. This CDR3 contains 17 residues. With 5 bases clipped from V and 0 bases from J, the junction kept 5 bases outside the gene matches.